The 26 T cell receptor beta chains listed next were all sequenced from one sample in a study of blood T cell repertoires in COVID-19. Clones were read by immunoSEQ multiplex PCR, and TCRdb kept only the in-frame ones, dropping some. The sample includes approximately 190,000 clones, 70% to 90% of them seen just once. Input material: peripheral blood. These receptors all stem from a woman in her 70s with active or convalescent COVID-19.

This clone was counted a single time. V gene TRBV15 combines with J gene TRBJ2-7, with 9 nucleotides matching TRBD2. The germline V gene has CDR1 LNHNV and CDR2 YYDKDF (reference sequence). With V trimmed by 1 base and J by 0 bases, 10 bases remained unmatched. The CDR3 is 18 amino acids. For the CDR3, the DNA is TGTGCCACCAGCAGAGTATATTTTGCTAGCGGGGCCTCCTACGAGCAGTACTTC. Residues: CATSRVYFASGASYEQYF. Full variable domain (outside the CDR3, taken from reference TRBV15 and TRBJ2-7): DAMVIQNPRYQVTQFGKPVTLSCSQTLNHNVMYWYQQKSSQAPKLLFHYYDKDFNNEADTPDNFQSRRPNTSFCFLDIRSPGLGDTAMYLCATSRVYFASGASYEQYFGPGTRLTVT.

This sequence joins TRBV7-2 and TRBJ2-3, with 7 positions matching TRBD1. CDR3 length: 14 residues. Per germline, CDR1 SGHTA and CDR2 FQGNSA. The V gene end was trimmed by 5 bases and the J gene end by 5 bases; junction bases not matched to a gene: 7. The CDR3 loop is CASSLEAGGDTQYF. The DNA of the CDR3 is TGTGCCAGCAGCCTTGAGGCAGGGGGAGATACGCAGTATTTT.

V is TRBV3-1 (or the pseudogene TRBV3-2) and J is TRBJ1-2; D remains unclear. The V gene's germline CDR1 is LGHDT and CDR2 YNNKEL (reference sequence). This CDR3 spans 13 amino acids. Trimming pared 1 base from V and 7 bases from J, leaving 10 bases between. The CDR3 coding sequence is TGTGCCAGCAGCCAAGGGCCCGATGTTGGCTACACCTTC. Protein sequence: CASSQGPDVGYTF.

The chain couples TRBV5-4 to TRBJ1-2; the D is unclear. V dropped 3 bases and J dropped 3 bases, with 6 bases sitting between them. Germline-derived CDR1 and CDR2 are SGHNT and YYREEE (reference sequence). The CDR3 sequence is 12 residues long. CDR3 region: CASSSNYYGYTF. In nucleotides, the CDR3 is TGTGCCAGCAGCTCCAACTACTATGGCTACACCTTC.

This clone was observed once. The chain combines TRBV12-3 or TRBV12-4 with TRBJ1-1; tentatively, D is TRBD1 (6 bases). Between the trimmed V and J ends, which lost 7 bases and 3 bases, there was a span of 12 bases. This CDR3 has 13 residues. The CDR3 DNA reads as TGTGCCAGCATTCAGGGGCTGGACACTGAAGCTTTCTTT. This encodes CASIQGLDTEAFF.

V is TRBV11-2 and J is TRBJ2-7, with 9 bases lining up with TRBD2. The CDR3 is 15 residues long. V shed 2 bases and J 0 bases; nucleotides not matched to a gene: 2. The germline CDR1 and CDR2 sequences are SGHAT and FQNNGV. The CDR3 region is CASSLLTSGSYEQYF. CDR3 DNA: TGTGCCAGCAGCTTACTGACTAGCGGCTCCTACGAGCAGTACTTC.

This clone occurred once. The CDR3 bases are TGTGCCAGCCGGGGACTAGCGAGCTTCTCCTACAATGAGCAGTTCTTC. It yields the protein CASRGLASFSYNEQFF. This rearrangement joins TRBV28 to TRBJ2-1; 10 nucleotides agree with TRBD2. This CDR3 has 16 residues. The J segment lost 0 bases and the V segment lost 8 bases, leaving 7 bases of the junction unmatched. Germline CDR1 reads MDHEN; CDR2 reads SYDVKM. Together with reference TRBV28 and TRBJ2-1, the CDR3 gives the full variable domain: DVKVTQSSRYLVKRTGEKVFLECVQDMDHENMFWYRQDPGLGLRLIYFSYDVKMKEKGDIPEGYSVSREKKERFSLILESASTNQTSMYLCASRGLASFSYNEQFFGPGTRLTVL.

The CDR3 DNA reads as TGTGCCAGCGCCCCCCGACATTTTTATGGCTACACCTTC. This codes for CASAPRHFYGYTF. The chain recombines TRBV19 with TRBJ1-2, with D uncertain. The V end was cut by 9 bases, the J end by 5 bases, with 16 bases between. CDR1 LNHDA and CDR2 SQIVND come from the germline V gene (reference sequence). CDR3 size: 13 residues.

The chain couples TRBV7-9 to TRBJ2-3; no clear D. The germline CDR1 and CDR2 sequences are SEHNR and FQNEAQ (reference sequence). V lost 2 bases, J lost 4 bases, and 16 bases lay in between. CDR3 length: 16 amino acids. CDR3 amino acids: CASSLPLAGPADTQYF. The CDR3 nucleotides read TGTGCCAGCAGCTTACCCCTGGCAGGCCCCGCAGATACGCAGTATTTT.

The CDR3 bases are TGTGCCAGCAGTGAACAAGCGGGAGTTGAGCAGTTCTTC. As protein: CASSEQAGVEQFF. The chain has TRBV6-1 and TRBJ2-1, with TRBD2 matching 8 bases. Germline assignment: CDR1 MNHNS and CDR2 SASEGT. The CDR3 is made up of 13 amino acids. The trim removed 2 bases at V and 9 bases at J, leaving 3 bases unmatched.

This clone was detected a few times. This chain links TRBV5-4 with TRBJ2-1, with 10 positions matching TRBD2. Germline values: CDR1 SGHNT, CDR2 YYREEE (reference sequence). CDR3 size: 15 residues. With 6 bases clipped from V and 4 bases from J, the junction kept 7 bases outside the gene matches. The CDR3 DNA follows: TGTGCCAGCAACCCGGGACTAGCGAGATACAATGAGCAGTTCTTC. This codes for CASNPGLARYNEQFF.

J is TRBJ2-2 and V is TRBV19, with D possibly TRBD2 on 6 matching bases. The V gene's germline CDR1 is LNHDA and CDR2 SQIVND (reference sequence). Trimming cost V 4 bases and J 0 bases, with 15 bases left between them. The CDR3 runs 17 residues. The CDR3 nucleotides are TGTGCCAGTAGTAATCAGGGAGGCCAGCCGAACACCGGGGAGCTGTTTTTT. As protein: CASSNQGGQPNTGELFF.

The chain recombines TRBV28 with TRBJ2-3, with 10 bases identical to TRBD2. Germline values: CDR1 MDHEN, CDR2 SYDVKM. After removal of 4 bases from V and 1 base from J, the junction contained 8 bases not matched to a gene. This CDR3 is 17 amino acids long. The CDR3 is CASSSAGLAAGTDTQYF. The CDR3 DNA is TGTGCCAGCAGTTCGGCTGGACTAGCGGCAGGCACAGATACGCAGTATTTT.

The J gene is TRBJ2-1, the V gene TRBV5-1; 9 nucleotides match TRBD2. Germline lookup yields CDR1 SGHRS and CDR2 YFSETQ. The CDR3 spans 17 residues. V trimming: 5 bases; J trimming: 7 bases; junction bases outside the gene matches: 16. The CDR3 spells CASRTYRGAGGRNEQFF. As DNA, the CDR3 is TGCGCCAGCAGGACCTACCGGGGAGCGGGAGGTAGGAATGAGCAGTTCTTC.

V gene TRBV5-1 combines with J gene TRBJ2-5; 7 nucleotides match TRBD1. CDR3 size: 14 residues. V was clipped by 4 bases and J by 1 base; unmatched bases: 4. Germline CDR1 is SGHRS and CDR2 is YFSETQ. CDR3 bases: TGCGCCAGCAGCCCCGGGACAGCCCAAGAGACCCAGTACTTC. Translating it yields CASSPGTAQETQYF.

The rearrangement links TRBV7-9 to TRBJ1-1, with a possible D match to TRBD1 (6 bases). CDR1 SEHNR and CDR2 FQNEAQ come from the germline V gene (reference sequence). The CDR3 has 15 residues. Trimming took off 8 bases at V and 1 base at J, with 17 bases between the two ends. As DNA, the CDR3 is TGTGCCAGCGCTGTCCAGGGACATCCGAACACTGAAGCTTTCTTT. Translating gives CASAVQGHPNTEAFF.

The CDR3 nucleotides read TGTGCCAGTAGTATACCGAATAGAGCTGGAAACACCATATATTTT. Residues: CASSIPNRAGNTIYF. The chain carries TRBV19 and TRBJ1-3; D is undetermined. V was cut by 2 bases and J by 2 bases, with 10 bases left in between. Germline values: CDR1 LNHDA, CDR2 SQIVND (reference sequence). CDR3 length: 15 amino acids.

The chain carries TRBV19 and TRBJ1-5; no definite D call. Germline-derived CDR1 and CDR2 are LNHDA and SQIVND (reference sequence). There are 11 residues in the CDR3. Trimming took 8 bases from V and 5 from J, leaving 7 bases between them. The CDR3 protein is CASGFDQPQHF. The CDR3 bases are TGTGCCAGTGGCTTTGATCAGCCCCAGCATTTT.

The chain recombines TRBV24-1 with TRBJ1-1; the match to TRBD1 covers 9 bases. The germline V gene encodes CDR1 KGHDR and CDR2 SFDVKD. This CDR3 contains 17 residues. The V gene end was trimmed by 3 bases and the J gene end by 1 base; junction bases not matched to a gene: 8. CDR3 residues: CATSDRDRVGGNTEAFF. DNA for the CDR3: TGTGCCACCAGTGATCGGGACAGGGTAGGGGGGAACACTGAAGCTTTCTTT.

V gene TRBV11-2 combines with J gene TRBJ2-5; 7 nucleotides line up with TRBD1. The CDR3 is made up of 15 amino acids. With V trimmed by 4 bases and J by 1 base, 6 bases remained unmatched. CDR1 and CDR2 from the germline V gene are SGHAT and FQNNGV. CDR3 bases: TGTGCCAGCAGCTCCTTCGACAGGGCCCAAGAGACCCAGTACTTC. This encodes CASSSFDRAQETQYF.

V usage is TRBV27 and J usage is TRBJ1-2; TRBD1 aligns across 9 bases. The CDR3 extends over 15 amino acids. Germline trimming cut 5 bases from V and 3 bases from J; bases unmatched to any gene: 7. Germline V gene data show CDR1 as MNHEY and CDR2 as SMNVEV (reference sequence). The CDR3 is CASSPYTGGDYGYTF. The CDR3 region has the DNA TGTGCCAGCAGTCCGTACACAGGGGGCGACTATGGCTACACCTTC.

The chain has TRBV5-1 and TRBJ2-7; D not certain. CDR3 length equals 12 residues. Germline CDR1 SGHRS, CDR2 YFSETQ. Trimming left V 3 bases short and J 4 bases short, with 8 bases between. CDR3 sequence: CASSSPGYEQYF. The DNA for the CDR3 is TGCGCCAGCAGCTCCCCGGGTTACGAGCAGTACTTC.

V and J are TRBV14 and TRBJ2-3; TRBD2 aligns across 11 bases. This CDR3 spans 15 amino acids. V dropped 3 bases and J dropped 6; count of bases not matched to a gene: 5. Germline V gene sequence: CDR1 SGHDN, CDR2 FVKESK. The CDR3 nucleotides read TGTGCCAGCAGCCAGATACTAGCGGGGGTGGATACGCAGTATTTT. Translated, it gives CASSQILAGVDTQYF. Drawing the rest from reference TRBV14 and TRBJ2-3, the complete variable domain is EAGVTQFPSHSVIEKGQTVTLRCDPISGHDNLYWYRRVMGKEIKFLLHFVKESKQDESGMPNNRFLAERTGGTYSTLKVQPAELEDSGVYFCASSQILAGVDTQYFGPGTRLTVL.

The gene calls are TRBV9 and TRBJ2-5; possibly TRBD2 for D (6 bases). Germline CDR1 SGDLS, CDR2 YYNGEE. V was cut by 1 base and J by 7 bases, with 11 bases left in between. This CDR3 has 13 residues. CDR3 in amino acids: CASSVRQGGTQYF. CDR3 sequence (DNA): TGTGCCAGCAGCGTACGGCAGGGAGGGACCCAGTACTTC.

The rearrangement uses TRBV19 and TRBJ2-3, with 9 nucleotides matching TRBD2. The V gene's germline CDR1 is LNHDA and CDR2 SQIVND (reference sequence). With 5 bases clipped from V and 9 bases from J, the junction kept 15 bases outside the gene matches. The CDR3 loop spans 16 amino acids. CDR3 amino acids: CASSPRASGTLYTQYF. The CDR3 DNA sequence: TGTGCCAGTAGTCCCCGGGCTAGCGGGACGCTATACACGCAGTATTTT.

The chain joins TRBV24-1 to TRBJ2-2; TRBD1 matches at 7 bases. Trimming cost V 5 bases and J 5 bases; bases outside gene matches: 7. Germline CDR1 KGHDR, CDR2 SFDVKD. The CDR3 runs to 15 residues. The CDR3 region is CATSAVTGVTGELFF. In nucleotides, the CDR3 is TGTGCCACCAGTGCCGTCACAGGGGTTACCGGGGAGCTGTTTTTT.